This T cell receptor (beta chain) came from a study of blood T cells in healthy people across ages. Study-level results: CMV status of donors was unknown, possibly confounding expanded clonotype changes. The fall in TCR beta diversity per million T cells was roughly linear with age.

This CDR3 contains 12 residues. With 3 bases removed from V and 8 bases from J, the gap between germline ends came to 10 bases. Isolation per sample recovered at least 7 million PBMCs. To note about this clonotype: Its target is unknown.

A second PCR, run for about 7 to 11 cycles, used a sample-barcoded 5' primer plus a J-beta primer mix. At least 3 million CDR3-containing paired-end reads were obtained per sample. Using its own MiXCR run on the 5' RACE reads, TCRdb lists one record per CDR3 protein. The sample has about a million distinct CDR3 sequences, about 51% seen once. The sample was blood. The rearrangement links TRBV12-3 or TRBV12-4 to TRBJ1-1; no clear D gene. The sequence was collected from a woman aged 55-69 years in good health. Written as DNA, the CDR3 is TGTGCCAGCAGTTTGAGTTCTGGGGAAGCTTTCTTT. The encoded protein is CASSLSSGEAFF.